This T cell receptor beta chain was recorded in a study of lymphopenia after photon versus proton radiotherapy. Study conclusions and caveats: Under photons, naive T cells and diversity fell while effector/memory populations rose.

The protocol was immunoSEQ multiplex PCR, while the TCRdb copy is restricted to in-frame clones and leaves out a portion. The sample records tens of thousands of clones, around 86% being singletons. Concerning this clone: Its antigen is undetermined.

This CDR3 region has 14 residues. V was pared by 3 bases and J by 7 bases, with 13 bases between. Germline values: CDR1 GTSNPN, CDR2 SVGIG (reference sequence). The sequence came from a man aged 35 to 55 with gastric cancer. Source: peripheral blood, taken from a patient treated with photon-based radiotherapy. The chain uses TRBV30 and TRBJ1-6; perhaps TRBD1 as D (6 bases). This chain's CDR3 is CAWSVDSQNSPLHF. The CDR3, as DNA: TGTGCCTGGAGCGTGGACAGTCAGAATTCACCCCTCCACTTT.